These 17 T cell receptor beta chains were sequenced from one sample in a study of shared clonotypes between healthy human individuals. The naive CD8 subset, CD45RO-negative cells positively selected for CCR7, excluded terminally differentiated effector memory CD45RA+ cells. This table comes from immunoSEQ multiplex PCR, and its TCRdb copy is limited to in-frame clones, with some not included. The repertoire has millions of clones, about 95% of them found once; the top ten carry around 1.1%. Sequencing was performed on naive CD8+ T cells sorted from blood. All receptors come from a man aged 18 to 35 in good health.

The V and J genes are TRBV15 and TRBJ2-1, with D perhaps matching TRBD2 (5 bases). The germline V and J ends were trimmed by 0 bases and 10 bases, with 16 bases remaining between them. The CDR3 runs to 15 residues. The V gene's germline CDR1 is LNHNV and CDR2 YYDKDF (reference sequence). The CDR3, as DNA: TGTGCCACCAGCAGAGAGCGGCTAGCCTCGGGGGAGCAGTTCTTC. Its protein product is CATSRERLASGEQFF.

J is TRBJ2-1 and V is TRBV28; 12 bases map to TRBD2. The CDR3 has 16 amino acids. Germline V gene lookup returns CDR1 MDHEN and CDR2 SYDVKM. V was clipped by 1 base and J by 7 bases; unmatched bases: 5. CDR3 region: CASSLLTSGGKNEQFF. For the CDR3, the DNA is TGTGCCAGCAGTTTATTAACTAGCGGGGGGAAAAATGAGCAGTTCTTC.

The rearrangement uses TRBV25-1 and TRBJ2-1, with 8 nucleotides matching TRBD2. Germline CDR1 and CDR2: MGHDK and SYGVNS. V lost 6 bases to trimming and J lost 7 bases; unmatched junction nucleotides: 5. The CDR3 runs 13 residues. CDR3 in DNA: TGTGCCAGCAGCGGGGGGGGTTGGAATGAGCAGTTCTTC. As protein: CASSGGGWNEQFF. The variable domain in full, completed from reference TRBV25-1 and TRBJ2-1, reads EADIYQTPRYLVIGTGKKITLECSQTMGHDKMYWYQQDPGMELHLIHYSYGVNSTEKGDLSSESTVSRIRTEHFPLTLESARPSHTSQYLCASSGGGWNEQFFGPGTRLTVL.

This clone was picked up one time. The rearrangement uses TRBV7-2 and TRBJ2-7; D gene unclear. The CDR3 runs to 13 residues. Germline V CDR1 and CDR2: SGHTA, FQGNSA. Between the trimmed V and J ends, which lost 5 bases and 6 bases, there was a span of 14 bases. CDR3 residues: CASSAYPSREQYF. The CDR3 DNA reads as TGTGCCAGCAGCGCCTATCCTTCGCGCGAGCAGTACTTC.

As concerns this clone: This same CDR3 is encoded by further DNA sequences in the sample. CDR3 coding DNA: TGTGCCAGCAGTCGAGGGGAGACCCAGTACTTC. Translation gives CASSRGETQYF. The genes are TRBV11-2 and TRBJ2-5, with D possibly TRBD2 on 5 matching bases. Per germline, CDR1 SGHAT and CDR2 FQNNGV. The CDR3 length is 11 residues. V lost 6 bases to trimming and J lost 5 bases, with 7 bases between them.

This chain uses TRBV7-3 with TRBJ2-1; either TRBD1 or TRBD2 may fit D (5 bases each). The V gene's germline CDR1 is SGHTA and CDR2 FQGTGA. Trimming removed 2 bases from V and 6 bases from J, with 8 bases in between. The CDR3 totals 13 residues. The chain's CDR3 is CASSLGGFNEQFF. In nucleotides, the CDR3 is TGTGCCAGCAGCTTAGGGGGTTTCAATGAGCAGTTCTTC.

This clone came up once. The rearrangement links TRBV29-1 to TRBJ2-7; a weak D match, TRBD2 (6 bases). The CDR3 extends over 15 amino acids. Trimming removed 2 bases from V and 0 bases from J, with 14 bases in between. Germline V lookup: CDR1 SQVTM, CDR2 ANQGSEA. The CDR3 DNA is TGCAGCGTTGAAACCGGACTACAAAGCTCCTACGAGCAGTACTTC. Its translation is CSVETGLQSSYEQYF.

With regard to this clone: The same CDR3 can be traced to other DNA sequences in this sample. V usage is TRBV27 and J usage is TRBJ1-1, with no clear D. The CDR3 totals 14 residues. With 5 bases removed from V and 0 bases from J, the gap between germline ends came to 10 bases. CDR1 is MNHEY, CDR2 SMNVEV, per germline (reference sequence). DNA for the CDR3: TGTGCCAGCAGTCCAAGAGGGATGAACACTGAAGCTTTCTTT. Its protein is CASSPRGMNTEAFF.

The chain recombines TRBV7-9 with TRBJ1-3, with no clear D. V was clipped by 1 base and J by 4 bases, with 14 bases between them. This CDR3 spans 16 amino acids. From germline, CDR1 is SEHNR and CDR2 FQNEAQ (reference sequence). CDR3 DNA sequence: TGTGCCAGCAGCTTAGGTTCTGAGGGAGCAGGAAACACCATATATTTT. Amino acids: CASSLGSEGAGNTIYF.

This sequence joins TRBV7-6 and TRBJ2-7; tentatively, D is TRBD2 (5 bases). The length of the CDR3 is 15 residues. V shed 1 base and J shed 4 bases, with 14 bases lying between them. Germline assignment: CDR1 SGHVS and CDR2 FNYEAQ. CDR3 region: CASSLGISAAYEQYF. DNA of the CDR3: TGTGCCAGCAGCTTAGGTATTAGCGCTGCGTACGAGCAGTACTTC.

The rearrangement uses TRBV4-1 and TRBJ2-1; TRBD1 aligns across 11 bases. This CDR3 has 14 amino acids. CDR1 is MGHRA, CDR2 YSYEKL, per germline. V dropped 4 bases and J dropped 7; count of bases not matched to a gene: 3. The CDR3 DNA follows: TGCGCCAGCAGCCGGGACAGGGGGGATAATGAGCAGTTCTTC. Its translation is CASSRDRGDNEQFF.

The genes are TRBV6-1 and TRBJ2-3; the D gene is possibly TRBD1 (6 bases). The CDR3 length is 14 residues. Germline V CDR1 and CDR2: MNHNS, SASEGT. V lost 10 bases, J lost 0 bases, and 14 bases lay in between. The DNA for the CDR3 is TGTGCCACTAGGACAGAAACTAGCACAGATACGCAGTATTTT. Protein: CATRTETSTDTQYF.

The count of this clone is one. The rearrangement links TRBV19 to TRBJ1-2; D unresolved. CDR3 length equals 13 residues. V was pared by 5 bases and J by 7 bases, with 14 bases between. Per germline, CDR1 LNHDA and CDR2 SQIVND (reference sequence). CDR3 sequence (DNA): TGTGCCAGTAGTGTGGAGGGTACGAGTGGCTACACCTTC. Amino acid sequence: CASSVEGTSGYTF.

This clone was seen a handful of times. Additional DNA sequences in this sample encode the identical CDR3. The V call is TRBV4-1, the J call TRBJ1-1, with a possible D match to TRBD1 (5 bases). V lost 4 bases to trimming and J lost 0 bases, with 6 bases between them. This CDR3 spans 13 amino acids. CDR1 is MGHRA and CDR2 is YSYEKL in the germline V gene. The CDR3 reads CASSRGMNTEAFF. DNA for the CDR3: TGCGCCAGCAGCCGGGGGATGAACACTGAAGCTTTCTTT.

J is TRBJ2-3 and V is TRBV29-1; tentatively, D is TRBD1 or TRBD2 (6 bases each). The CDR3 covers 15 residues. The germline V and J ends were trimmed by 0 bases and 2 bases, with 12 bases remaining between them. Germline V lookup: CDR1 SQVTM, CDR2 ANQGSEA. In nucleotides, the CDR3 is TGCAGCGTTGAAGATCGGGGGCGGGTCACAGATACGCAGTATTTT. It specifies CSVEDRGRVTDTQYF.

This clone was counted between two and nine times. The J gene is TRBJ1-6, the V gene TRBV5-1; D is undetermined. The CDR3 loop spans 12 amino acids. Trimming cost V 7 bases and J 8 bases, with 10 bases left between them. Looked up from germline, CDR1 is SGHRS and CDR2 is YFSETQ. The CDR3 nucleotides are TGCGCCAGCCACGAAGGGTATTCACCCCTCCACTTT. It yields the protein CASHEGYSPLHF. Full variable domain (remainder filled in from reference TRBV5-1 and TRBJ1-6): KAGVTQTPRYLIKTRGQQVTLSCSPISGHRSVSWYQQTPGQGLQFLFEYFSETQRNKGNFPGRFSGRQFSNSRSEMNVSTLELGDSALYLCASHEGYSPLHFGNGTRLTVT.

A word on this clone: The sample holds other DNA sequences that translate to the same CDR3. The rearrangement uses TRBV11-2 and TRBJ2-7, with D uncertain. The germline V and J ends were trimmed by 0 bases and 2 bases, with 8 bases remaining between them. The CDR3 contains 14 residues. Per germline, CDR1 SGHAT and CDR2 FQNNGV. The CDR3 DNA reads TGTGCCAGCAGCTTAGATTTGGGGACCTACGAGCAGTACTTC. It yields the protein CASSLDLGTYEQYF.